This T cell receptor beta chain originates from a study of PD-1 blockade in classical Hodgkin lymphoma. The study, taken as a whole, reports: Similar baseline diversity was found in complete responders and newly diagnosed patients. When set against healthy donors, newly diagnosed patients were reported to show lower baseline TCR diversity.

Using immunoSEQ multiplex PCR, the repertoire was profiled, and TCRdb retains in-frame clones only, with some absent. The sample contains about 22,000 clones, roughly 79% of which appear only once. Note on this clone: Its target is unknown.

Each and every patient relapsed after autologous stem cell transplantation, and patients got differing brentuximab vedotin exposure. The input for sequencing was peripheral blood mononuclear cells (PBMCs), taken before the second cycle of nivolumab. The TCR sequence derives from a human donor with classical Hodgkin lymphoma.

Written as DNA, the CDR3 is TGTGCCAGCAGTGATAGCGGGCAGAGAAATCAGCCCCAGCATTTT. It translates to CASSDSGQRNQPQHF. This rearrangement joins TRBV2 to TRBJ1-5; D is undetermined. The V and J ends lost 3 bases and 4 bases respectively, with 13 bases between them. The CDR3 runs to 15 residues. Looked up from germline, CDR1 is SNHLY and CDR2 is FYNNEI.